This T cell receptor (beta chain) was recovered during a study of CXCR3-negative and CXCR3-positive naive CD8 T cells. UMI-labeled 5' RACE TRB cDNA libraries were prepared from the cells. TCRdb reanalyzed the 5' RACE reads and collapses them to one entry per CDR3 protein, without DNA. The table lists 100,000 to 150,000 distinct CDR3 sequences. The V gene's germline CDR1 is DFQATT and CDR2 SNEGSKA (reference sequence). The CDR3 extends over 15 amino acids. The chain has TRBV20-1 and TRBJ1-6; TCRdb proposes TRBD1, but this gene call is untestable without DNA. The receptor was isolated from a human donor in good health. Some clones in this sample may be carry-over from other donors' samples. What was sequenced was naive CXCR3- CD8+ T cells from blood. Subset of the sample: CD45RO-CCR7+CD27+CD95- naive CD8+ T cells lacking CXCR3 (TNR3-). CDR3 amino acids: CSATVAGMENSPLHF.